Shown below are 18 T cell receptor beta chains from a single sample sequenced in a study of identical twins. MiXCR was run by TCRdb on the 5' RACE reads, yielding one entry per CDR3 protein. This table holds hundreds of thousands of distinct CDR3 sequences, less than 7% found once. Sequencing input: naive T cells sorted from blood. The receptors stem from a man younger than 35 in good health.

This clonotype came up many times. The chain has TRBV12-3 or TRBV12-4 and TRBJ1-1, with D possibly TRBD1 on 5 matching bases. The CDR3 loop spans 14 amino acids. Trimming removed 3 bases at V and 3 bases at J, with 11 bases between. The CDR3, as DNA: TGTGCCAGCAGTTTCAACAGGTTGGACACTGAAGCTTTCTTT. This translates into CASSFNRLDTEAFF.

The chain joins TRBV4-1 to TRBJ1-6; D uncertain. Germline V gives CDR1 MGHRA, CDR2 YSYEKL. The CDR3 covers 15 residues. Trimming removed 1 base from V and 0 bases from J, with 4 bases in between. In DNA form, the CDR3 reads TGCGCCAGCAGCCAAGTGAGCTCCTATAATTCACCCCTCCACTTT. Amino acid sequence: CASSQVSSYNSPLHF.

This clonotype was found many times. The chain links TRBV20-1 to TRBJ2-3; D perhaps matches TRBD2 (5 bases). The CDR3 totals 15 residues. Looked up from germline, CDR1 is DFQATT and CDR2 is SNEGSKA (reference sequence). Trimming removed 0 bases at V and 3 bases at J, with 13 bases between. The CDR3 is CSARDQRALTDTQYF. The CDR3 DNA reads TGCAGTGCTAGAGATCAGAGGGCCTTAACAGATACGCAGTATTTT.

This clonotype appeared many times. J is TRBJ2-5 and V is TRBV6-1; 8 positions match TRBD1. The ends lost 5 bases at V and 5 bases at J; junction bases unmatched: 7. Germline V lookup: CDR1 MNHNS, CDR2 SASEGT. This CDR3 region has 14 residues. The CDR3 bases are TGTGCCAGCAGTCCCGGGACAGGTGTTGAGACCCAGTACTTC. It yields the protein CASSPGTGVETQYF.

This clonotype appeared a few times. The chain carries TRBV20-1 and TRBJ2-1; the match to TRBD2 covers 9 bases. The ends lost 5 bases at V and 8 bases at J; junction bases unmatched: 16. The CDR3 length is 16 residues. The germline CDR1 and CDR2 sequences are DFQATT and SNEGSKA (reference sequence). The CDR3 region is CSAQPNSGSDWDEQFF. The CDR3 DNA reads TGCAGTGCTCAGCCAAATAGCGGGAGCGATTGGGATGAGCAGTTCTTC.

This clonotype was picked up many times. V is TRBV7-2 and J is TRBJ2-1; 9 nucleotides line up with TRBD2. Germline CDR1 is SGHTA and CDR2 is FQGNSA. V shed 2 bases and J 4 bases; nucleotides not matched to a gene: 3. This CDR3 is built from 15 residues. CDR3 DNA: TGTGCCAGCAGCTTAAGGCGGGAGGGGTACAATGAGCAGTTCTTC. This gives the protein CASSLRREGYNEQFF.

A few counts support this clonotype. The V and J genes are TRBV4-2 and TRBJ2-7; maybe TRBD2 (6 bases). With 4 bases removed from V and 3 bases from J, the gap between germline ends came to 16 bases. Germline-derived CDR1 and CDR2 are LGHNA and YNFKEQ. The CDR3 extends over 15 amino acids. The CDR3 is CASSLPGGSLYEQYF. In nucleotides, the CDR3 is TGTGCCAGCAGCCTGCCAGGAGGGTCTCTCTACGAGCAGTACTTC.

This rearrangement joins TRBV12-3 or TRBV12-4 to TRBJ2-6, with TRBD1 identical over 8 bases. The V and J ends lost 5 bases and 1 base, in that order; junction bases with no gene match: 1. The CDR3 has 15 residues. The CDR3 sequence is CASSTGGSGANVLTF. The CDR3 DNA sequence: TGTGCCAGCAGTACAGGGGGTTCTGGGGCCAACGTCCTGACTTTC.

This clonotype was detected ten times or more. V usage is TRBV5-1 and J usage is TRBJ2-1, with TRBD2 identical over 7 bases. V trimming: 1 base; J trimming: 7 bases; junction bases outside the gene matches: 5. The CDR3 length is 14 residues. CDR1 is SGHRS, CDR2 YFSETQ, per germline. Here the CDR3 reads CASSLRGVTNEQFF. The DNA of the CDR3 is TGCGCCAGCAGCTTGCGGGGGGTTACTAATGAGCAGTTCTTC.

This clonotype was observed a few times. V gene TRBV20-1 combines with J gene TRBJ2-7; no firm D call. There are 14 residues in the CDR3. Germline V gene sequence: CDR1 DFQATT, CDR2 SNEGSKA (reference sequence). V was trimmed by 7 bases and J by 2 bases, leaving 18 bases between them. The CDR3 sequence: CSGKRREVPYEQYF. CDR3 nucleotides: TGCAGTGGAAAGCGTAGGGAAGTACCCTACGAGCAGTACTTC.

This clonotype has more than one count but fewer than ten. The V and J genes are TRBV24-1 and TRBJ2-2; D gene unclear. The CDR3 runs 15 residues. V was cut by 0 bases and J by 2 bases, with 6 bases left in between. Germline V gene data show CDR1 as KGHDR and CDR2 as SFDVKD. The CDR3 spells CATSDLEDNTGELFF. In nucleotides, the CDR3 is TGTGCCACCAGTGATTTGGAGGATAACACCGGGGAGCTGTTTTTT.

This clonotype was seen a few times. This chain connects TRBV7-8 to TRBJ1-3; D ambiguous. Germline values: CDR1 SGHVS, CDR2 FQNEAQ. The CDR3 covers 15 residues. V was pared by 2 bases and J by 2 bases, with 10 bases between. CDR3 amino acids: CASSLYAGTGNTIYF. In nucleotides, the CDR3 is TGTGCCAGCAGCTTATACGCCGGGACTGGAAACACCATATATTTT.

There are many counts of this clonotype. CDR3 region: CASSTTGDEQFF. The CDR3 DNA is TGCGCCAGCAGCACGACAGGGGATGAGCAGTTCTTC. The V call is TRBV5-1, the J call TRBJ2-1; the match to TRBD1 covers 8 bases. This CDR3 spans 12 amino acids. Germline CDR1 SGHRS, CDR2 YFSETQ. Trimming removed 4 bases from V and 8 bases from J; junction bases left unmatched: 2. Filled out from reference TRBV5-1 and TRBJ2-1, the complete variable domain reads KAGVTQTPRYLIKTRGQQVTLSCSPISGHRSVSWYQQTPGQGLQFLFEYFSETQRNKGNFPGRFSGRQFSNSRSEMNVSTLELGDSALYLCASSTTGDEQFFGPGTRLTVL.

This clonotype was found a few times. V gene TRBV5-1 combines with J gene TRBJ2-7; 11 positions agree with TRBD1. The junction had 10 bases not matched to a gene; V was cut back by 4 bases and J by 4 bases. The germline V gene encodes CDR1 SGHRS and CDR2 YFSETQ. CDR3 length: 16 residues. The CDR3 DNA reads TGCGCCAGCAGCATCTCCGGACAGGGGGCTTTATACGAGCAGTACTTC. Translating gives CASSISGQGALYEQYF.

This clonotype showed up many times. V and J are TRBV7-2 and TRBJ1-5; D gene uncertain. V was pared by 2 bases and J by 3 bases, with 14 bases between. Germline V gene sequence: CDR1 SGHTA, CDR2 FQGNSA. The CDR3 has 16 residues. The CDR3 DNA sequence: TGTGCCAGCAGCTTAAGTGCAGGTCGTGACAATCAGCCCCAGCATTTT. It is translated as CASSLSAGRDNQPQHF.

This clonotype was seen more than once but under ten times. The rearrangement joins TRBV15 to TRBJ2-3, with D maybe TRBD2 (5 bases). The V end lost 0 bases, the J end lost 5 bases, and 9 bases lay between the germline ends. CDR3 length equals 14 residues. Germline V gene lookup returns CDR1 LNHNV and CDR2 YYDKDF (reference sequence). The CDR3 sequence: CATSRDWGVDTQYF. CDR3 coding DNA: TGTGCCACCAGCAGAGATTGGGGAGTAGATACGCAGTATTTT.

There are many counts of this clonotype. The CDR3 DNA is TGTGCCAGCAGCCCCCGCGGGGTAAGGGACGAGCAGTACTTC. It specifies CASSPRGVRDEQYF. This chain joins TRBV4-2 and TRBJ2-7; D is possibly TRBD2 (6 bases). Germline loops: CDR1 LGHNA, CDR2 YNFKEQ. Trimming took 4 bases from V and 5 from J, leaving 15 bases between them. CDR3 length: 14 amino acids.

This clonotype has at least ten counts. J is TRBJ2-1 and V is TRBV27; weak D call: TRBD2 (5 bases). This CDR3 contains 14 residues. V lost 1 base to trimming and J lost 9 bases, with 13 bases between them. CDR1 and CDR2 from the germline V gene are MNHEY and SMNVEV (reference sequence). The CDR3 DNA follows: TGTGCCAGCAGTTTATTCTTTAAGGCGGGTGAGCAGTTCTTC. This gives the protein CASSLFFKAGEQFF.